The clone carrying this T cell receptor beta chain showed up just once. PCR was performed using 60 Vbeta and 13 Jbeta primers. The data were produced by immunoSEQ multiplex PCR, yet TCRdb's version contains in-frame clones alone and is incomplete. The sample consists of under 65,000 clones, about three quarters of them appearing once. Germline V lookup: CDR1 SGHRS, CDR2 YFSETQ. V dropped 1 base and J dropped 0; count of bases not matched to a gene: 2. The CDR3 contains 15 residues. The entry originates in a study of cytomegalovirus exposure and HLA in healthy donors. The sequenced material came from PBMCs. This sequence joins TRBV5-1 and TRBJ1-1, with 8 bases matching TRBD1. The sequence derives from a young man in good health and CMV-seropositive. CDR3 sequence: CASSLLGQVNTEAFF. Here the CDR3 DNA reads TGCGCCAGCAGCTTGTTGGGACAGGTGAACACTGAAGCTTTCTTT.